This T cell receptor (beta chain) is from a study of CD8 T cell repertoires and HIV-1 epitope variants. Findings and caveats of the study: The assay identified only TCR beta chains of antigen-proliferating T cells.

Comment on this clone: Its antigen is undetermined.

Here immunoSEQ multiplex PCR was the method, and the copy in TCRdb shows in-frame clones only, minus some. The sample includes approximately 4,200 clones, 67% of them seen just once. Sequencing was carried out using cultured CD8+ T cells derived from PBMCs. The TCR sequence derives from a male donor with HIV.

Here the CDR3 reads CASSYPAGPGAEAFF. CDR3 nucleotides: TGTGCCAGCAGCTATCCGGCAGGGCCAGGGGCTGAAGCTTTCTTT. The chain uses TRBV5-8 and TRBJ1-1; D may be TRBD1 (6 bases). Germline loops: CDR1 SGHTS, CDR2 YDEGEE. The CDR3 extends over 15 amino acids. V lost 3 bases to trimming and J lost 6 bases, with 18 bases between them. Using reference TRBV5-8 and TRBJ1-1 for the parts outside the CDR3, the full variable domain is EAGVTQSPTHLIKTRGQQATLRCSPISGHTSVYWYQQALGLGLQFLLWYDEGEERNRGNFPPRFSGRQFPNYSSELNVNALELEDSALYLCASSYPAGPGAEAFFGQGTRLTVV.